One and the same sample provided the 14 T cell receptor beta chains below, sequenced in a study of blood T cell repertoires in COVID-19. This table comes from immunoSEQ multiplex PCR, and its TCRdb copy is limited to in-frame clones, with some not included. This table has tens of thousands of clones, about nine tenths appearing once. The sequenced sample was peripheral blood. The origin of the receptors is a human donor in a cohort sampled during active COVID-19.

The chain is built from TRBV19 and TRBJ1-1; D not resolved. The germline V and J ends were trimmed by 6 bases and 1 base, with 9 bases remaining between them. Germline CDR1 and CDR2: LNHDA and SQIVND (reference sequence). CDR3 length equals 13 residues. The CDR3 nucleotides are TGTGCCAGTAGCTACCGGGAGAACACTGAAGCTTTCTTT. It codes for CASSYRENTEAFF. Complete variable domain (other parts from reference TRBV19 and TRBJ1-1): DGGITQSPKYLFRKEGQNVTLSCEQNLNHDAMYWYRQDPGQGLRLIYYSQIVNDFQKGDIAEGYSVSREKKESFPLTVTSAQKNPTAFYLCASSYRENTEAFFGQGTRLTVV.

A few counts support this clone. The chain combines TRBV2 with TRBJ1-4, with 9 bases fitting TRBD1. The CDR3 is made up of 15 amino acids. CDR1 and CDR2 (germline): SNHLY, FYNNEI. V trimming: 7 bases; J trimming: 5 bases; junction bases outside the gene matches: 8. The CDR3 DNA sequence: TGTGCCAGCACCGAAAGCGGGACAGGGAATGAAAAACTGTTTTTT. This sequence encodes CASTESGTGNEKLFF.

The gene calls are TRBV5-1 and TRBJ1-2, with 10 bases fitting TRBD1. CDR3 length: 15 residues. Germline values: CDR1 SGHRS, CDR2 YFSETQ. Trimming took 4 bases from V and 3 from J; bases not matched to a gene: 6. Here the CDR3 DNA reads TGCGCCAGCAGCCCAGACAGGGGGCGAGACTATGGCTACACCTTC. Its protein is CASSPDRGRDYGYTF. Combining the CDR3 with reference TRBV5-1 and TRBJ1-2 gives the whole variable domain KAGVTQTPRYLIKTRGQQVTLSCSPISGHRSVSWYQQTPGQGLQFLFEYFSETQRNKGNFPGRFSGRQFSNSRSEMNVSTLELGDSALYLCASSPDRGRDYGYTFGSGTRLTVV.

This chain joins TRBV11-3 and TRBJ1-3, with D possibly TRBD1 on 6 matching bases. The V gene lost 5 bases and the J gene lost 2 bases, with 13 bases spanning the gap. Germline loops: CDR1 SGHNT, CDR2 YENEEA. The CDR3 has 15 amino acids. The CDR3 reads CASSPGVGAGNTIYF. The DNA for the CDR3 is TGTGCCAGCAGCCCAGGGGTTGGAGCTGGAAACACCATATATTTT.

This rearrangement joins TRBV3-1 (or the pseudogene TRBV3-2) to TRBJ2-7; weak D call: TRBD2 (6 bases). V lost 4 bases and J 4 bases, leaving 20 bases between the germline ends. The CDR3 totals 16 residues. Looked up from germline, CDR1 is LGHDT and CDR2 is YNNKEL (reference sequence). The CDR3 reads CASSPARLEKPYEQYF. CDR3 nucleotides: TGTGCCAGCAGCCCGGCTAGACTAGAGAAGCCGTACGAGCAGTACTTC.

CDR3 nucleotide sequence: TGTGCCAGCAGTGAGCGCACAGGGGCTCCGAATCAGCCCCAGCATTTT. This gives the protein CASSERTGAPNQPQHF. The chain carries TRBV2 and TRBJ1-5; 7 bases map to TRBD1. Trimming cost V 3 bases and J 4 bases; bases outside gene matches: 9. This CDR3 is built from 16 residues. The germline CDR1 and CDR2 sequences are SNHLY and FYNNEI. Together with reference TRBV2 and TRBJ1-5, the CDR3 gives the full variable domain: EPEVTQTPSHQVTQMGQEVILRCVPISNHLYFYWYRQILGQKVEFLVSFYNNEISEKSEIFDDQFSVERPDGSNFTLKIRSTKLEDSAMYFCASSERTGAPNQPQHFGDGTRLSIL.

This chain joins TRBV11-2 and TRBJ2-6; D gene unclear. This CDR3 has 16 amino acids. The V end was cut by 2 bases, the J end by 4 bases, with 12 bases between. Germline V gene sequence: CDR1 SGHAT, CDR2 FQNNGV. The CDR3 nucleotides read TGTGCCAGCAGCTTAATTGCGATTAGAGGGGCCAACGTCCTGACTTTC. As protein: CASSLIAIRGANVLTF.

The CDR3 here is CASSASGVSYNEQFF. In DNA, the CDR3 is TGTGCCAGCAGCGCCTCAGGGGTCTCCTACAATGAGCAGTTCTTC. The rearrangement joins TRBV9 to TRBJ2-1; D possibly corresponds to TRBD1 (6 bases). The germline V gene encodes CDR1 SGDLS and CDR2 YYNGEE. The CDR3 has 15 amino acids. Between the trimmed V and J ends, which lost 3 bases and 0 bases, there was a span of 10 bases.

This clone was detected only once. The chain employs TRBV12-3 or TRBV12-4 and TRBJ1-2, with 8 bases that match TRBD1. V shed 7 bases, J shed 5 bases, and the junction held 6 bases outside the gene matches. This CDR3 is 13 amino acids long. CDR3 residues: CASTPDRGYGYTF. CDR3 DNA sequence: TGTGCCAGCACCCCAGACAGGGGTTATGGCTACACCTTC.

The V and J genes are TRBV11-3 and TRBJ2-1; a possible D gene is TRBD2 (5 bases). Germline loops: CDR1 SGHNT, CDR2 YENEEA. The CDR3 totals 15 residues. V lost 2 bases and J 0 bases, leaving 8 bases between the germline ends. The CDR3 nucleotides are TGTGCCAGCAGCTTAAGGACTGACTCCTACAATGAGCAGTTCTTC. Residues: CASSLRTDSYNEQFF.

The chain couples TRBV20-1 to TRBJ2-7; 7 nucleotides align to TRBD2. The CDR3 contains 11 residues. V dropped 7 bases and J dropped 5; count of bases not matched to a gene: 5. Per germline, CDR1 DFQATT and CDR2 SNEGSKA (reference sequence). For the CDR3, the DNA is TGCAGTGGGGAGGGGCGCAACGAGCAGTACTTC. It translates to CSGEGRNEQYF.

This clone occurred once. This chain uses TRBV19 with TRBJ1-1, with a weak D call TRBD1 (5 bases). This CDR3 is 13 amino acids long. Germline lookup yields CDR1 LNHDA and CDR2 SQIVND (reference sequence). V lost 3 bases, J lost 5 bases, and 10 bases lay in between. CDR3 coding DNA: TGTGCCAGTAGTATTGTGGGGGGGACTGAAGCTTTCTTT. Its translation: CASSIVGGTEAFF.

This chain uses TRBV5-8 with TRBJ2-3; TRBD1 matches at 8 bases. This CDR3 is 16 amino acids long. The trim removed 4 bases at V and 0 bases at J, leaving 7 bases unmatched. CDR1 is SGHTS and CDR2 is YDEGEE in the germline V gene. CDR3 amino acids: CASSPSGGLSTDTQYF. For the CDR3, the DNA is TGTGCCAGCAGCCCATCAGGGGGCCTAAGCACAGATACGCAGTATTTT.

The J gene is TRBJ2-3, the V gene TRBV5-1; 8 bases map to TRBD2. The V gene end was trimmed by 4 bases and the J gene end by 0 bases; junction bases not matched to a gene: 7. CDR3 length equals 16 residues. Germline lookup yields CDR1 SGHRS and CDR2 YFSETQ. CDR3 nucleotide sequence: TGCGCCAGCAGCGAATCCGGGACTAGGAGCACAGATACGCAGTATTTT. Residues: CASSESGTRSTDTQYF.